These 5 T cell receptor beta chains were sequenced from one sample in a study of T cell repertoires in cytomegalovirus infection (dated by TCRdb to the late 2010s). Sequenced using an Illumina HiSeq 1500. Using fastp at Q25 and MiXCR, TCRdb reprocessed the public reads and kept productive beta chains. Every entry covers one CDR3 protein and lists the most common genes and DNA from its rows. Recorded for this sample are some 700,000 distinct CDR3 sequences; roughly a third of them occurred a single time. In total, the top ten clones hold roughly 18% of the sample. Antigens of these TCRs are unknown. What the treatment or condition label conveys for this sample: in vitro stimulation with specific CMV peptide epitopes to enrich CMV-specific T cells. The material sequenced was cultured PBMCs, taken from culture after CMV antigen stimulation. These TCRs come from a human donor in good health (CMV status not recorded). Some clones in this sample may be carry-over from other donors' samples.

The sample holds a few counts of this clonotype. J is TRBJ2-4 and V is TRBV6-1; 7 bases match TRBD1. Germline V gene sequence: CDR1 MNHNS, CDR2 SASEGT. Trimming took 5 bases from V and 6 from J; bases not matched to a gene: 19. This CDR3 spans 18 amino acids. The CDR3 here is CASSTQTGPHRIRNIQYF. In DNA, the CDR3 is TGTGCCAGCAGTACACAGACAGGGCCCCACCGGATACGAAACATTCAGTACTTC.

The V gene is TRBV20-1, the J gene TRBJ1-2; D is unresolved. This CDR3 is 12 amino acids long. Per germline, CDR1 DFQATT and CDR2 SNEGSKA (reference sequence). Trimming took off 6 bases at V and 2 bases at J, with 10 bases between the two ends. CDR3 region: CSAPEENYGYTF. CDR3 nucleotide sequence: TGCAGTGCCCCTGAGGAGAACTATGGCTACACCTTC.

The chain uses TRBV19 and TRBJ1-1; the D is unclear. The CDR3 is 11 amino acids. Germline CDR1 LNHDA, CDR2 SQIVND (reference sequence). V was clipped by 5 bases and J by 7 bases, with 8 bases between them. For the CDR3, the DNA is TGTGCCAGTAGTTCATGGGTTGAAGCTTTCTTT. It is translated as CASSSWVEAFF.

This clonotype was found a few times. This chain uses TRBV3-1 with TRBJ1-2; D possibly corresponds to TRBD1 (6 bases). The CDR3 contains 14 residues. Germline CDR1 is LGHDT and CDR2 is YNNKEL (reference sequence). Trimming removed 4 bases at V and 7 bases at J, with 16 bases between. The CDR3 DNA reads as TGTGCCAGCAGCCGCAGGAGGGACACCCTTGGCTACACCTTC. Translated, it gives CASSRRRDTLGYTF.

The chain joins TRBV11-1 to TRBJ2-1; TRBD1 aligns across 12 bases. The CDR3 sequence is 16 residues long. Trimming cost V 5 bases and J 8 bases; bases outside gene matches: 10. CDR1 and CDR2 from the germline V gene are SGHAT and FQDESV (reference sequence). The CDR3 protein is CASSPAGDRGLHEQFF. CDR3 sequence (DNA): TGTGCCAGCAGCCCGGCGGGGGACAGGGGGCTCCATGAGCAGTTCTTC.